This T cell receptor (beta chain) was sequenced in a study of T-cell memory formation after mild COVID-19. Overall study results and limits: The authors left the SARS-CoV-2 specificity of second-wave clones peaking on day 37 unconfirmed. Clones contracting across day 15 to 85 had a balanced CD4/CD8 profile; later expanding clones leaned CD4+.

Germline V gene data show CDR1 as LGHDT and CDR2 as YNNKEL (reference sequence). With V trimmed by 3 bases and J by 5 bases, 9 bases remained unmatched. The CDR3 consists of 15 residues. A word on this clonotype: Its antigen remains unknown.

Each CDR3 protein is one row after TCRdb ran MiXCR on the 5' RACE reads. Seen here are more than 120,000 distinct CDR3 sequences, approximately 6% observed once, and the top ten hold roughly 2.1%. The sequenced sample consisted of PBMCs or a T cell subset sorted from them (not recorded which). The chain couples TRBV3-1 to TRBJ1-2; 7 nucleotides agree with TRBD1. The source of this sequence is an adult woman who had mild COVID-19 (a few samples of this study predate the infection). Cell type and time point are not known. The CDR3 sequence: CASSHISGQAYGYTF. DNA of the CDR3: TGTGCCAGCAGCCATATAAGCGGACAGGCTTATGGCTACACCTTC. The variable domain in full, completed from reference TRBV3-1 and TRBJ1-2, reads DTAVSQTPKYLVTQMGNDKSIKCEQNLGHDTMYWYKQDSKKFLKIMFSYNNKELIINETVPNRFSPKSPDKAHLNLHINSLELGDSAVYFCASSHISGQAYGYTFGSGTRLTVV.